This T cell receptor beta chain appears in the sequencing data of a study of T cells after yellow fever vaccination. Study results and limitations: A limited proportion of clonotypes was detected within both the CD4 and CD8 compartments. Repertoires sorted by FACS could include abundant clonotypes that are contaminants from the bulk population. Reappearance after the booster was seen for most primary-vaccination clones, at 96% CD4 and less than 90% CD8.

V lost 0 bases, J lost 8 bases, and 14 bases lay in between. Germline V gene lookup returns CDR1 SGDLS and CDR2 YYNGEE. This CDR3 region has 14 residues. On this clonotype itself: The antigen is unknown.

A universal primer site and UMIs were added as TCR cDNA was made by 5'RACE template switching. MiXCR, run by TCRdb on the 5' RACE reads, gives a single entry per CDR3 protein. The data show roughly 330,000 distinct CDR3 sequences, 4% seen once. This sample comprised PBMCs, obtained 5 days after the yellow fever booster vaccination. V and J are TRBV9 and TRBJ1-2, with D hard to call. This clonotype originated in a man aged 18-30 years who received the YFV17D yellow fever vaccine. The DNA of the CDR3 is TGTGCCAGCAGCGTAGGTACGGGGTCGGAGGGCTACACCTTC. It specifies CASSVGTGSEGYTF.